The 24 T cell receptor beta chains given below trace back to one sample, sequenced in a study of T cell responses to AZD1222 COVID-19 vaccine. The table came from immunoSEQ multiplex PCR; TCRdb's copy has only in-frame clones and leaves some out. This table has 190,000 or so clones, more than 70% appearing once. Specimen: peripheral blood, collected 28 days after the second AZD1222 dose. Receptors originate from an adult who received the AZD1222 COVID-19 vaccine.

This clone occurred a few times. This rearrangement joins TRBV5-1 to TRBJ1-6, with a possible D match to TRBD1 (5 bases). Germline V gene data show CDR1 as SGHRS and CDR2 as YFSETQ. The CDR3 is made up of 15 amino acids. V was pared by 3 bases and J by 5 bases, with 12 bases between. The CDR3 protein is CASSSTDINNSPLHF. In nucleotides, the CDR3 is TGCGCCAGCAGCTCGACAGATATTAATAATTCACCCCTCCACTTT.

This clone was counted only a few times. This chain joins TRBV4-1 and TRBJ2-7, with D possibly TRBD1 on 6 matching bases. V was trimmed by 2 bases and J by 2 bases, leaving 10 bases between them. The length of the CDR3 is 14 residues. Germline-derived CDR1 and CDR2 are MGHRA and YSYEKL. The DNA for the CDR3 is TGCGCCAGCAGCCAAACTCAGGGGACCTACGAGCAGTACTTC. The encoded protein is CASSQTQGTYEQYF.

The CDR3 protein is CASSRDRKDTQYF. DNA for the CDR3: TGTGCCAGCAGCCGGGACAGAAAAGATACGCAGTATTTT. This chain connects TRBV5-4 to TRBJ2-3; 7 nucleotides match TRBD1. CDR3 size: 13 residues. Per the germline V gene, CDR1 is SGHNT and CDR2 is YYREEE (reference sequence). V was pared by 4 bases and J by 5 bases, with 4 bases of the junction left unmatched.

CDR3 sequence (DNA): TGTGCCAGCAGTTTACTCGGTCAGAATTCACCCCTCCACTTT. Translating it yields CASSLLGQNSPLHF. This chain joins TRBV28 and TRBJ1-6; the D is unclear. Germline CDR1 and CDR2: MDHEN and SYDVKM. The CDR3 is 14 amino acids. V shed 2 bases and J shed 7 bases, with 9 bases lying between them.

The chain carries TRBV20-1 and TRBJ2-1; no clear D gene. V gave up 3 bases and J gave up 10 bases, with 16 bases separating them. The germline gives CDR1 DFQATT, CDR2 SNEGSKA (reference sequence). The CDR3 has 13 residues. This CDR3 reads CSASGLGIGEQFF. CDR3 coding DNA: TGCAGTGCTAGTGGCCTAGGGATAGGGGAGCAGTTCTTC.

V usage is TRBV7-9 and J usage is TRBJ2-2; TRBD2 might be the D (6 bases). The length of the CDR3 is 17 residues. Germline loops: CDR1 SEHNR, CDR2 FQNEAQ (reference sequence). Trimming pared 6 bases from V and 0 bases from J, leaving 17 bases between. This CDR3 reads CASRRPAGGPNTGELFF. CDR3 DNA sequence: TGTGCCAGCAGACGTCCGGCCGGGGGTCCGAACACCGGGGAGCTGTTTTTT. Combining the CDR3 with reference TRBV7-9 and TRBJ2-2 gives the whole variable domain DTGVSQNPRHKITKRGQNVTFRCDPISEHNRLYWYRQTLGQGPEFLTYFQNEAQLEKSRLLSDRFSAERPKGSFSTLEIQRTEQGDSAMYLCASRRPAGGPNTGELFFGEGSRLTVL.

The chain is built from TRBV28 and TRBJ2-2; possibly TRBD1 for D (6 bases). Germline-derived CDR1 and CDR2 are MDHEN and SYDVKM. V was shortened by 1 base and J by 0 bases, with 15 bases between the two germline ends. CDR3 length: 18 residues. CDR3 residues: CASSLLGARPANTGELFF. The CDR3 DNA sequence: TGTGCCAGCAGTTTATTGGGGGCGAGACCTGCGAACACCGGGGAGCTGTTTTTT.

The rearrangement links TRBV7-3 to TRBJ2-7; D gene ambiguous. Trimming stripped 0 bases from V and 2 bases from J, with 11 bases between. Germline V gene lookup returns CDR1 SGHTA and CDR2 FQGTGA. The CDR3 consists of 15 residues. The CDR3 loop reads CASSLTAGLAYEQYF. The CDR3 nucleotides are TGTGCCAGCAGCTTAACGGCAGGTCTCGCCTACGAGCAGTACTTC.

This clone was detected only once. The V gene is TRBV5-1, the J gene TRBJ2-3, with 7 bases matching TRBD1. Trimming cost V 0 bases and J 6 bases; bases outside gene matches: 4. CDR1 is SGHRS and CDR2 is YFSETQ in the germline V gene. The CDR3 loop spans 14 amino acids. The CDR3, as DNA: TGCGCCAGCAGCTTGGTGCCGGGACAGGATACGCAGTATTTT. This codes for CASSLVPGQDTQYF.

J is TRBJ2-2 and V is TRBV24-1; no definite D call. Germline CDR1 is KGHDR and CDR2 is SFDVKD. The CDR3 has 16 residues. Trimming removed 0 bases from V and 2 bases from J, with 9 bases in between. Here the CDR3 DNA reads TGTGCCACCAGTGATTTGGAAGGACCAAACACCGGGGAGCTGTTTTTT. Its protein product is CATSDLEGPNTGELFF.

The gene calls are TRBV5-4 and TRBJ1-3; D is undetermined. The CDR3 contains 15 residues. V was trimmed by 4 bases and J by 0 bases, leaving 11 bases between them. The V gene's germline CDR1 is SGHNT and CDR2 YYREEE (reference sequence). The CDR3, as DNA: TGTGCCAGCAGCCGGGAGGGAGGCTCTGGAAACACCATATATTTT. Amino acid sequence: CASSREGGSGNTIYF.

The chain carries TRBV6-2 or TRBV6-3 and TRBJ2-3; TRBD2 matches at 13 bases. V dropped 6 bases and J dropped 0; count of bases not matched to a gene: 9. This CDR3 spans 18 amino acids. Germline loops: CDR1 MNHEY, CDR2 SVGEGT. Here the CDR3 DNA reads TGTGCCAGCAGCCAGGGACTAGCGGGGCATGGTAGCACAGATACGCAGTATTTT. Its translation is CASSQGLAGHGSTDTQYF.

The rearrangement links TRBV27 to TRBJ2-1; 10 bases line up with TRBD1. CDR1 and CDR2 (germline): MNHEY, SMNVEV (reference sequence). The CDR3 consists of 15 residues. Germline trimming cut 3 bases from V and 8 bases from J; bases unmatched to any gene: 7. CDR3 region: CASSFGQGVGYEQFF. DNA for the CDR3: TGTGCCAGCAGTTTTGGACAGGGGGTAGGGTATGAGCAGTTCTTC.

With respect to this clone: Other DNA sequences in this specimen translate into the identical CDR3. The rearrangement uses TRBV7-2 and TRBJ2-3; no definite D call. V was cut by 3 bases and J by 6 bases, with 10 bases left in between. The CDR3 totals 13 residues. Per the germline V gene, CDR1 is SGHTA and CDR2 is FQGNSA. Written as DNA, the CDR3 is TGTGCCAGCAGCTTCAATCGGAAGGATACGCAGTATTTT. Its protein is CASSFNRKDTQYF.

This chain uses TRBV5-1 with TRBJ2-7; D is undetermined. There are 13 residues in the CDR3. Germline V gene lookup returns CDR1 SGHRS and CDR2 YFSETQ. The V end lost 0 bases, the J end lost 3 bases, and 7 bases lay between the germline ends. The CDR3 DNA is TGCGCCAGCAGCTTGGCCCTCTACTACGAGCAGTACTTC. Amino acids: CASSLALYYEQYF.

The rearrangement links TRBV28 to TRBJ2-1; TRBD2 aligns across 7 bases. CDR3 length: 11 amino acids. Germline lookup yields CDR1 MDHEN and CDR2 SYDVKM. Trimming at V came to 5 bases and at J to 10 bases, leaving 2 bases not matched to a gene. The DNA for the CDR3 is TGTGCCAGCAGTACGGGACTAGAGCAGTTCTTC. Protein sequence: CASSTGLEQFF.

The J gene is TRBJ2-3, the V gene TRBV29-1, with unresolved D. The germline V gene has CDR1 SQVTM and CDR2 ANQGSEA. This CDR3 spans 12 amino acids. V was shortened by 0 bases and J by 5 bases, with 6 bases between the two germline ends. This CDR3 reads CSVEEWGDTQYF. CDR3 sequence (DNA): TGCAGCGTTGAAGAGTGGGGAGATACGCAGTATTTT.

This sequence joins TRBV19 and TRBJ2-2; 8 bases are shared with TRBD1. With V trimmed by 3 bases and J by 6 bases, 12 bases remained unmatched. This CDR3 is 17 amino acids long. Germline lookup yields CDR1 LNHDA and CDR2 SQIVND (reference sequence). The CDR3 region has the DNA TGTGCCAGTAGTATCCGGCGACAGGGGTTAAGGTCCGGGGAGCTGTTTTTT. It specifies CASSIRRQGLRSGELFF.

In DNA, the CDR3 is TGTGCCAGCAGTCCCATAATTGACAGGGCCGGGGAGCTGTTTTTT. Amino acids: CASSPIIDRAGELFF. V is TRBV6-5 and J is TRBJ2-2, with TRBD1 identical over 7 bases. This CDR3 has 15 residues. V lost 5 bases, J lost 6 bases, and 9 bases stayed unmatched. CDR1 is MNHEY and CDR2 is SVGAGI in the germline V gene.

The chain links TRBV7-3 to TRBJ2-1, with D possibly TRBD1 on 7 matching bases. Germline V gene lookup returns CDR1 SGHTA and CDR2 FQGTGA. V lost 5 bases and J 13 bases, leaving 30 bases between the germline ends. The CDR3 extends over 17 amino acids. The CDR3 is CASSRGGGTDFILGQFF. For the CDR3, the DNA is TGTGCCAGCAGCCGAGGTGGCGGGACAGACTTCATTTTGGGACAGTTCTTC.

CDR3 nucleotide sequence: TGTGCCAGCAGCTTAGCGCGGGGCGCAGATACGCAGTATTTT. Its translation is CASSLARGADTQYF. The chain carries TRBV7-2 and TRBJ2-3; TRBD2 is a possible D gene (6 bases). The germline gives CDR1 SGHTA, CDR2 FQGNSA. V dropped 0 bases and J dropped 4 bases, with 8 bases sitting between them. This CDR3 is built from 14 residues.

This chain connects TRBV3-1 (or the pseudogene TRBV3-2) to TRBJ2-5, with D perhaps matching TRBD1 or TRBD2 (5 bases each). Trimming took 2 bases from V and 9 from J, leaving 13 bases between them. The CDR3 is made up of 13 amino acids. CDR1 LGHDT and CDR2 YNNKEL come from the germline V gene (reference sequence). The CDR3, as DNA: TGTGCCAGCAGCCAACAAGCTCGAGGGGCCCAGTACTTC. Its protein is CASSQQARGAQYF.

V and J are TRBV6-1 and TRBJ1-5; D is unresolved. CDR3 size: 15 residues. V lost 1 base and J lost 0, with 7 bases in between. Germline V gives CDR1 MNHNS, CDR2 SASEGT. CDR3 DNA: TGTGCCAGCAGTGAAGTCATCCTTAGCAATCAGCCCCAGCATTTT. This sequence encodes CASSEVILSNQPQHF.

This chain links TRBV10-3 with TRBJ2-1, with 7 bases aligning to TRBD2. V gave up 7 bases and J gave up 6 bases; unmatched junction bases: 6. Germline CDR1 is ENHRY and CDR2 is SYGVKD. The CDR3 is 13 amino acids. The CDR3 region has the DNA TGTGCCATCAAGGGACTAACAATCAATGAGCAGTTCTTC. Translation: CAIKGLTINEQFF.